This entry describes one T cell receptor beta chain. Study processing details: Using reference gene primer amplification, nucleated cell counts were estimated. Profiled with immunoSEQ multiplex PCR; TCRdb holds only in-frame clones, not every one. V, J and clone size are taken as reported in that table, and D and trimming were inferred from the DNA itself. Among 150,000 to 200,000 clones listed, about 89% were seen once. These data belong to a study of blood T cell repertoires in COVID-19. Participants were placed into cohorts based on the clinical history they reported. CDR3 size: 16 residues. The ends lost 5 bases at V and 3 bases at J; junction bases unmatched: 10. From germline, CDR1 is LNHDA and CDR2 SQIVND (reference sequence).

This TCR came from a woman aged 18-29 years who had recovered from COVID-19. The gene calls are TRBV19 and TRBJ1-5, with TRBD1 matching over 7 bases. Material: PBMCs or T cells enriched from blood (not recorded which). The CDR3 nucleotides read TGTGCCAGTAGTTCCCCAACCAGGGGGAACAATCAGCCCCAGCATTTT. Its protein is CASSSPTRGNNQPQHF.